This T cell receptor (beta chain) was captured in a study of technical replicates of blood from several donors. Sequencing was performed with immunoSEQ multiplex PCR; in TCRdb, only in-frame clones are kept and a portion is missing. Found here are about 61,000 clones, approximately 97% of them singletons; the top ten hold 0.19%. This CDR3 spans 12 amino acids. Trimming removed 5 bases from V and 8 bases from J, with 12 bases in between. The germline gives CDR1 SEHNR, CDR2 FQNEAQ (reference sequence). The source of this sequence is a human donor in good health. The sample taken for sequencing was T cells isolated from PBMCs. J is TRBJ1-2 and V is TRBV7-9; no definite D call. The CDR3 region has the DNA TGTGCCAGCAGCAACATTATCCGCGGCTACACCTTC. This encodes CASSNIIRGYTF. The full variable domain, completed using reference TRBV7-9 and TRBJ1-2, is DTGVSQNPRHKITKRGQNVTFRCDPISEHNRLYWYRQTLGQGPEFLTYFQNEAQLEKSRLLSDRFSAERPKGSFSTLEIQRTEQGDSAMYLCASSNIIRGYTFGSGTRLTVV.